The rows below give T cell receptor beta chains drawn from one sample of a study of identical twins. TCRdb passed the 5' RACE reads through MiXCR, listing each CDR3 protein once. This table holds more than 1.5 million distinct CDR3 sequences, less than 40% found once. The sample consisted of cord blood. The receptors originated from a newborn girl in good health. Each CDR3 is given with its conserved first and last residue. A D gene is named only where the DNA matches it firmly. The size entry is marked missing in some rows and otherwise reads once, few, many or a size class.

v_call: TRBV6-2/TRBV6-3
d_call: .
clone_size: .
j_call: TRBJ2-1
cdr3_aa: CASRAVGPGTFRGTNNEQFF
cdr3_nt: TGTGCCAGCAGAGCAGTTGGTCCAGGGACCTTTAGGGGTACAAACAATGAGCAGTTCTTC

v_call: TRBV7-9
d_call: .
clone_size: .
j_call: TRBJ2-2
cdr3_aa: CASSATGLAKLFF
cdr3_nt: TGTGCCAGCAGCGCCACTGGACTTGCAAAGCTGTTTTTT

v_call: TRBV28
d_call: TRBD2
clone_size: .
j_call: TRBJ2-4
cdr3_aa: CASSIGLAGVRQYF
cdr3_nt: TGTGCCAGCAGTATCGGACTAGCGGGAGTTCGGCAGTACTTC

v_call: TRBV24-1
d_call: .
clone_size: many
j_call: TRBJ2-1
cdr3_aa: CATSDLKGGRTKDEQFF
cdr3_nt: TGTGCCACCAGTGACCTTAAGGGGGGCCGAACCAAGGATGAGCAGTTCTTC

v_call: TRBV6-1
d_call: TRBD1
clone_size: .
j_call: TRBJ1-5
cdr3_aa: CASSDQTGGTQPQHF
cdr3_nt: TGTGCCAGCAGTGATCAGACAGGGGGGACTCAGCCCCAGCATTTT

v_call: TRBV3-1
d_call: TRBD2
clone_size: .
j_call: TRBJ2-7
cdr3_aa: CASSRGTLAGVTYEQYF
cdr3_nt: TGTGCCAGCAGCCGAGGAACACTAGCGGGGGTTACCTACGAGCAGTACTTC

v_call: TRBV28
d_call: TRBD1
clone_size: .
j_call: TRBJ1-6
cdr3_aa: CASSPGTGWRSPLHF
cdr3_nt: TGTGCCAGCAGCCCGGGGACAGGGTGGCGTTCACCCCTCCACTTT

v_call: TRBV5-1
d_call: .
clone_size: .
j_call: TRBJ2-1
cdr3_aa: CASSLDEFYNEQFF
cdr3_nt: TGCGCCAGCAGCTTGGATGAGTTCTACAATGAGCAGTTCTTC

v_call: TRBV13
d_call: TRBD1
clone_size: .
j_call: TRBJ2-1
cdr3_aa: CASSQNGQAYEQFF
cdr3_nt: TGTGCCAGCAGCCAGAACGGACAGGCCTACGAGCAGTTCTTC

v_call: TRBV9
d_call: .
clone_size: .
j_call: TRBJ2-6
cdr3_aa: CASSVGRIFSGANVLTF
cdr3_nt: TGTGCCAGCAGCGTTGGACGCATTTTCTCTGGGGCCAACGTCCTGACTTTC

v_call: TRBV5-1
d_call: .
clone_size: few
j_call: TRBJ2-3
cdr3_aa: CASTSVVTDTQYF
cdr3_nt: TGCGCCAGCACTAGCGTAGTCACAGATACGCAGTATTTT

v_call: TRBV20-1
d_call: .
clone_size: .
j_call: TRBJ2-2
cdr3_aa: CSARGGVSNTGELFF
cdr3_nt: TGCAGTGCTAGAGGCGGGGTTTCGAACACCGGGGAGCTGTTTTTT

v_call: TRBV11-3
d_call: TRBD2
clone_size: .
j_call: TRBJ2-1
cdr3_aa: CASGGTSVSSYNEQFF
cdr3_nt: TGTGCCAGCGGCGGGACTAGCGTGAGCTCCTACAATGAGCAGTTCTTC

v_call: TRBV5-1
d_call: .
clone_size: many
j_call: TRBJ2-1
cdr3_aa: CASSPASAYNSEQFF
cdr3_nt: TGCGCCAGCAGCCCGGCTAGCGCATATAATAGTGAGCAGTTCTTC

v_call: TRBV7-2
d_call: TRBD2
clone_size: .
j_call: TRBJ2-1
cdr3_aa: CASSSSSGSYEQFF
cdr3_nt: TGTGCCAGCAGCTCCTCTAGCGGGAGTTACGAGCAGTTCTTC

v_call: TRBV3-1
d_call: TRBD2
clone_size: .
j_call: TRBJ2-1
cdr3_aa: CASSRLSGRSYNEQFF
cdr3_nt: TGTGCCAGCAGCCGACTTAGCGGGCGTTCCTACAATGAGCAGTTCTTC

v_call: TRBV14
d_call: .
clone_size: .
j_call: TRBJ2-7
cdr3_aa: CASSQDLWYEQYF
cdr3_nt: TGTGCCAGCAGCCAAGATCTTTGGTACGAGCAGTACTTC

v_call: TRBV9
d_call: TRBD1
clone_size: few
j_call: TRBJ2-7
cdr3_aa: CASSKGQATYEQYF
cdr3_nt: TGTGCCAGCAGCAAGGGACAGGCAACCTACGAGCAGTACTTC

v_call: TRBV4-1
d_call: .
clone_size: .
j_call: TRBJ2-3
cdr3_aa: CASSRPWAGSADTQYF
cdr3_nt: TGCGCCAGCAGCCGGCCATGGGCAGGGTCCGCAGATACGCAGTATTTT

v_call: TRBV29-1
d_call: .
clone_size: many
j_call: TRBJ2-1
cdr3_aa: CSVEAWDPYNEQFF
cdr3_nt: TGCAGCGTTGAAGCGTGGGATCCCTACAATGAGCAGTTCTTC

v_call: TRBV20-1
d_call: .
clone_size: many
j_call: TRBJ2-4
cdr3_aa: CSAPGPLAKNIQYF
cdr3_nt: TGCAGTGCACCGGGACCTTTAGCCAAAAACATTCAGTACTTC

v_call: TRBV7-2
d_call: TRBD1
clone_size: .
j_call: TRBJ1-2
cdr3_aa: CASSITTGEGGYTF
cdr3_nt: TGTGCCAGCAGCATCACGACAGGGGAGGGTGGCTACACCTTC

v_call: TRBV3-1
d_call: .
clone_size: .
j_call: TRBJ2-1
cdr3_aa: CASSSDRSTYNEQFF
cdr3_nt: TGTGCCAGCAGCTCAGACAGGTCTACCTACAATGAGCAGTTCTTC

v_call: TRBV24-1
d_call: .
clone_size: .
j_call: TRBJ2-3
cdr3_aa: CATSWGTDTQYF
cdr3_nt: TGTGCCACCAGCTGGGGGACAGATACGCAGTATTTT

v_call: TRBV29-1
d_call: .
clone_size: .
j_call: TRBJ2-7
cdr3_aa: CSVETGGSPYEQYF
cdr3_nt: TGCAGCGTTGAAACTGGGGGCTCACCCTACGAGCAGTACTTC

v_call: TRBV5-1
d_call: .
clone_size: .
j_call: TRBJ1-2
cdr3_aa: CASSPKGRPSYTF
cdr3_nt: TGCGCCAGCAGCCCAAAAGGCCGGCCTAGCTACACCTTC

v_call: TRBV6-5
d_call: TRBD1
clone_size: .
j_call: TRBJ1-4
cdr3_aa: CASSHSGTAPEYEKLFF
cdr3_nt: TGTGCCAGCAGTCACTCGGGGACAGCCCCGGAGTATGAAAAACTGTTTTTT

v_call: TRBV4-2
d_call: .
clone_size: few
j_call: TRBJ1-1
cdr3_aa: CASSSGVTEAFF
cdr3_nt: TGTGCCAGCAGTTCAGGGGTTACTGAAGCTTTCTTT

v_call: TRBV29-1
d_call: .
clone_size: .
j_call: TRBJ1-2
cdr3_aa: CSVGRGRVNGYTF
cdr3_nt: TGCAGCGTTGGCAGGGGCAGGGTTAATGGCTACACCTTC

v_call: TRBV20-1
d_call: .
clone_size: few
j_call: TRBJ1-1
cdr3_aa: CSAGKTGSTEAFF
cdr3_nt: TGCAGTGCTGGGAAAACAGGGAGCACTGAAGCTTTCTTT

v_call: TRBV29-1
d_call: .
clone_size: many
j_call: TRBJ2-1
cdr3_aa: CSVVGQRSSYNEQFF
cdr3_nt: TGCAGCGTTGTCGGACAGCGTAGCTCCTACAATGAGCAGTTCTTC

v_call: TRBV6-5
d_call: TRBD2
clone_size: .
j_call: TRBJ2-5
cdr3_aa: CASSYRLAGVDDQYF
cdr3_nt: TGTGCCAGCAGTTACCGTCTAGCGGGAGTCGACGATCAGTACTTC

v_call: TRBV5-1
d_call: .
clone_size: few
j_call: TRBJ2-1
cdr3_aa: CASSLTLGRDNEQFF
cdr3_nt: TGCGCCAGCAGCCTCACGTTGGGCAGGGACAATGAGCAGTTCTTC

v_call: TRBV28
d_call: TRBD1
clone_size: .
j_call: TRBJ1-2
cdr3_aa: CASSPSGGVGYTF
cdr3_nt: TGTGCCAGCAGCCCATCAGGGGGCGTTGGCTACACCTTC

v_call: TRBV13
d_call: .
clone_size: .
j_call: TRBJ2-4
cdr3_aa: CAGSLFLQGSKNIQYF
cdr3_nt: TGTGCCGGCAGCTTATTTCTACAGGGTTCCAAAAACATTCAGTACTTC

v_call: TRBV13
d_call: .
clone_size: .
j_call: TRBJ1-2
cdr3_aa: CASRLRNTGSYGYTF
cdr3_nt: TGTGCCAGCAGACTTAGGAATACAGGGAGCTATGGCTACACCTTC

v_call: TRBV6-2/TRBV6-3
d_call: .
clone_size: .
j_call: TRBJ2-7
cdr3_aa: CASRADGRRQYF
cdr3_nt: TGTGCCAGCAGAGCAGATGGACGCCGGCAGTACTTC

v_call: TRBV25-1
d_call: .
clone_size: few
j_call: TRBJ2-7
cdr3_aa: CASSESGSLSYEQYF
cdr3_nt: TGTGCCAGCAGTGAATCCGGCAGTCTCTCCTACGAGCAGTACTTC

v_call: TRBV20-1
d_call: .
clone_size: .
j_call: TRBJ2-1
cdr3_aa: CSAREGGFYNEQFF
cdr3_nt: TGCAGTGCTAGAGAGGGCGGGTTCTACAATGAGCAGTTCTTC

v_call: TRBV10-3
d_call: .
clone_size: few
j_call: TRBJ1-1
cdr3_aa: CAISESTREENTEAFF
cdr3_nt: TGTGCCATCAGTGAGTCGACTAGGGAGGAAAACACTGAAGCTTTCTTT

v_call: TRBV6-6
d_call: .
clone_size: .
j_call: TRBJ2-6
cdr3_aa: CASSRTALSGANVLTF
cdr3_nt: TGTGCCAGCAGTCGAACAGCCCTCTCTGGGGCCAACGTCCTGACTTTC

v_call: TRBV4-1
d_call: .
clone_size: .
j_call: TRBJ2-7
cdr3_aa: CASSQPGTDPGYF
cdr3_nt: TGCGCCAGCAGCCAACCAGGAACGGACCCGGGGTACTTC

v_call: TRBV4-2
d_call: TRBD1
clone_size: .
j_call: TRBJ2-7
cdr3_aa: CASSYGSLQGVEQYF
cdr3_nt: TGTGCCAGCAGCTACGGATCCCTACAGGGGGTCGAGCAGTACTTC

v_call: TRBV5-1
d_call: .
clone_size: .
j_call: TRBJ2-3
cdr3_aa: CASSMADVGTQYF
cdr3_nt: TGCGCCAGCAGCATGGCCGACGTGGGTACGCAGTATTTT

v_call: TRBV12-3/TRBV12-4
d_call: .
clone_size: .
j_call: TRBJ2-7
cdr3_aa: CASSFISYEQYF
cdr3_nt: TGTGCCAGCAGTTTTATAAGCTACGAGCAGTACTTC

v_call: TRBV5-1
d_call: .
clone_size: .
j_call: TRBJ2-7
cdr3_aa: CASSFRETLYF
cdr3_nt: TGCGCCAGCAGCTTTAGAGAGACCCTGTACTTC

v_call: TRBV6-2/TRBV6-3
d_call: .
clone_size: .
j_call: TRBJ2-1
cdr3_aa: CASSYSPTSYNEQFF
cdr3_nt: TGTGCCAGCAGTTATAGCCCCACTTCCTACAATGAGCAGTTCTTC

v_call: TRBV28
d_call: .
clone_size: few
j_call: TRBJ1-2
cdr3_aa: CASSPAGSGWYGYTF
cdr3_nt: TGTGCCAGCAGCCCCGCAGGGAGTGGTTGGTATGGCTACACCTTC